This paragraph reports one TCR beta chain. Its antigen is still unknown. The sample comes from a study of T cells after yellow fever vaccination. Study-level findings and limits: Compared with primary, the secondary response was weaker and peaked at day 5, not 15.

TCRdb independently ran MiXCR on the 5' RACE reads; one entry per CDR3 protein. The sample gives about 110,000 distinct CDR3 sequences, roughly 8.9% of which show up once; roughly 27% is in the top ten. The CDR3 covers 15 residues. The V gene lost 0 bases and the J gene lost 6 bases, with 13 bases spanning the gap. The germline V gene has CDR1 MNHEY and CDR2 SVGEGT. Material: CD8+ T cells sorted from PBMCs, obtained 45 days after the yellow fever booster vaccination. The clonotype originates from a young man who received the YFV17D yellow fever vaccine. The chain recombines TRBV6-2 or TRBV6-3 with TRBJ2-3; D could derive from TRBD1 or TRBD2 (5 bases each). The CDR3 spells CASSYSTGARDTQYF. The CDR3 coding sequence is TGTGCCAGCAGTTACTCGACCGGGGCCCGGGATACGCAGTATTTT.